This T cell receptor (beta chain) was found in a study of cytomegalovirus exposure and HLA in healthy donors (dated by TCRdb to the late 2010s). Concerning the study at large: According to a later analysis, one platform produced both the approximately 110 validation repertoires and the 550 to 800 repertoires of the first cohort. The study aimed to test whether signatures of past pathogen exposure could be identified by cataloging public T cell receptors. Along with the roughly 710-subject first cohort, a separate validation cohort of over a hundred different subjects was used. High-throughput TCR immunosequencing, statistical association of individual TCRs with disease status, and machine learning were combined to predict cytomegalovirus infection status. The research as a whole found: While some public TCRs were present in many individuals, most TCR sequences turned up only very rarely across donors. The authors suggested that the approach could potentially be generalized to other disease states and immunological phenotypes. The study listed 150 to 200 TCR beta chains as associated with cytomegalovirus. In both the original and validation cohorts, the classifier was reported to diagnose cytomegalovirus status with high specificity and sensitivity. The validation cohort had no HLA typing available for a later analysis, so co-occurrence within that cohort was assessed over all 130 or so repertoires. In a later analysis, TCRs clustered in the first cohort were found to also tend to co-occur in the 120 validation repertoires, with over 90% of cluster scores above 0. A few of the identified cytomegalovirus-associated TCR beta chains were confirmed in vitro to be specific for cytomegalovirus antigens.

To prepare the library, the immunoSEQ multiplex PCR assay was applied. In the authors' own workflow: To diagnose cytomegalovirus status from the catalog of TCR beta chain sequences, a statistical classification framework was built. Entries here come from immuneACCESS through TCRdb and include only in-frame sequences with V and J called. Some clones fail to appear in such tables; in the studies checked, an unresolved V gene covers under half of the shortfall, and the cause of the remainder is unknown. V and J calls and clone size come straight from that table; D and trimming were deduced from the DNA. This sample gives 300,000 to 400,000 clones in total; around 90% of them show up just once. More than 0.95% of the sample comes from the top ten. The CDR3 sequence holds 13 residues, the cysteine and phenylalanine included. The only DNA kept is the CDR3, 39 bases in frame from the first base. The trim is 4 bases for V and 2 bases for J, with a gap of 6 bases between the germline ends. Taken from the germline V gene, the CDR1 and CDR2 loops are WSHSY and SAAADI.

Notes on this clone: There is no known antigen for this receptor. Nothing much larger sits one base from this clone, and base qualities are not available.

The donors were included in the validation cohort of approximately 120 subjects, a group kept apart from the approximately 700-subject first cohort. This sequence uses TRBV10-2 and TRBJ1-5; the D gene cannot be named for sure. The receptor was derived from a man aged 30 to 45 in good health and CMV-seronegative. Sequenced: PBMCs. The CDR3 region reads CASSGQGNQPQHF. The DNA reads as follows: TGCGCCAGCAGTGGGCAAGGCAATCAGCCCCAGCATTTT.